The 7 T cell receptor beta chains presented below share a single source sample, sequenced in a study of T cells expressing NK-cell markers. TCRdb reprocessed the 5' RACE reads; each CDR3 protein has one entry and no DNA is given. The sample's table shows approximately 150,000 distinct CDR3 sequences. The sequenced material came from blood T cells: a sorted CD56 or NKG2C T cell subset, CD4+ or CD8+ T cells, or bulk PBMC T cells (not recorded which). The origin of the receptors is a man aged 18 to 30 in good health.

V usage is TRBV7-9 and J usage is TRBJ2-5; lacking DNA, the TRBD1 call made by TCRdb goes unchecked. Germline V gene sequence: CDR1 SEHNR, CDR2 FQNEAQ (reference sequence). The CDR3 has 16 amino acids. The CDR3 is CASSRIRGAEEETQYF. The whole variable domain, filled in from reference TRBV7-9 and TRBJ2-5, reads DTGVSQNPRHKITKRGQNVTFRCDPISEHNRLYWYRQTLGQGPEFLTYFQNEAQLEKSRLLSDRFSAERPKGSFSTLEIQRTEQGDSAMYLCASSRIRGAEEETQYFGPGTRLLVL.

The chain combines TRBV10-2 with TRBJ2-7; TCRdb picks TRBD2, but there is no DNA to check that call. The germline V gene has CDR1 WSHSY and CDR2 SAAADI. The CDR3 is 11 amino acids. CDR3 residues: CATEGPYEQYF.

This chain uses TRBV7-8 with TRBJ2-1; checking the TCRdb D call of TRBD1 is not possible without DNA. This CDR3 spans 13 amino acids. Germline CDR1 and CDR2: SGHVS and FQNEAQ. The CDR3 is CASSLSPNNEQFF. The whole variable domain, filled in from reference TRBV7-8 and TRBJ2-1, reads GAGVSQSPRYKVAKRGQDVALRCDPISGHVSLFWYQQALGQGPEFLTYFQNEAQLDKSGLPSDRFFAERPEGSVSTLKIQRTQQEDSAVYLCASSLSPNNEQFFGPGTRLTVL.

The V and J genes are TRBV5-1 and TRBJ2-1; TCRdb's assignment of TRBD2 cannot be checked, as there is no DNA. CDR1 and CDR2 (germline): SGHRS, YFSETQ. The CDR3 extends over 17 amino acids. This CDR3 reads CASSPLNGSVVLYEQFF. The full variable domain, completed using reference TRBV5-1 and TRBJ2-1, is KAGVTQTPRYLIKTRGQQVTLSCSPISGHRSVSWYQQTPGQGLQFLFEYFSETQRNKGNFPGRFSGRQFSNSRSEMNVSTLELGDSALYLCASSPLNGSVVLYEQFFGPGTRLTVL.

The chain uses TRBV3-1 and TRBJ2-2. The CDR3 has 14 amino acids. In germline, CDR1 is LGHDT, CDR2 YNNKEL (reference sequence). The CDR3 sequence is CASNPEGNTGELFF.

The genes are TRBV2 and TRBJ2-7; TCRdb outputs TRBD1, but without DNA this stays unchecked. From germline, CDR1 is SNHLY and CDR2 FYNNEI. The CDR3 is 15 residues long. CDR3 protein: CASRSPLTGDYEQYF.

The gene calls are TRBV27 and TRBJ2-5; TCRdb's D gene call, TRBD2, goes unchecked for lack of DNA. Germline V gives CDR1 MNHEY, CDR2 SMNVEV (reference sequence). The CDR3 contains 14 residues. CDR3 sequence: CASSLAGTQQTQYF.